The following is a T cell receptor (beta chain) sequence with its context. The antigen it recognizes is unknown. Per-base quality was not reported, and no clone a single base away is much larger than it. The sample carries other DNA sequences with the same CDR3. These data come from a study of shared clonotypes between healthy human individuals (dated by TCRdb to 2020 to 2021). Study-wide context: A few men and a couple of women, aged 18 to 49 years, made up the cohort. For each donor, three plates each were used for CD4 naive and CD4 memory, two plates were used for CD8 naive, and one plate was used for CD8 memory. To estimate repertoire size and how much clonotypes are shared between individuals, the study performed deep sequencing of blood TCR repertoires from a few healthy adults. To increase sequencing depth and limit assay-specific biases, TCR repertoire library preparation and sequencing were carried out by different laboratories using diverse techniques. Per donor, leukapheresis produced somewhere between about 0.9 and 9.5 billion PBMCs. Study-wide conclusions, independent of this receptor: Around 5.4% of naive CD4, 3% to 4% of naive CD8, roughly 2.4% of memory CD4, and approximately 0.39% of memory CD8 clonotypes were shared across a few donors. Based on pairwise subsampling, the degree of clonotype sharing among donors was expected to be affected by sequencing depth. Sampling was restricted to blood, and TCR repertoires in tissue are likely to differ from TCR repertoires in blood. Naive subsets generally had larger estimated clonotype richness than memory subsets did. Incomplete sequencing was indicated by rarefaction of sorted-subset datasets, despite the large sequencing depth. The genetic and exposure-history diversity represented was limited by the small number of donors. Higher generation probabilities were observed for clonotypes shared by all four sorted-subset donors than for non-shared clonotypes.

Using the deep immunoSEQ assay, multiplex PCR amplified TCR CDR3 regions from genomic DNA. Genomic DNA extracted from each cell subset was distributed evenly over all wells of several immunoSEQ 96-well plates, and each plate served as one replicate. Each replicate PCR for sorted subsets received 150 to 250 ng genomic DNA, equal to some 32,000 T cell genomes. The purified libraries were quantified using a Qubit 3.0 fluorometer, sized with a Bioanalyzer 2100, and then quantified again using the KAPA Library Quantification kit. Every immunoSEQ 96-well plate was sequenced on a separate single-read 150-cycle Illumina NextSeq 550 flow cell. As for the original processing: The immunoSEQ output contained only junctional sequences without quality scores, so filtering could not match that applied to full-length reads. To assign V/J genes and CDR3, sequences were annotated using PyIR, a Python wrapper for IgBLAST v1.9, with IMGT germline references. Reads were filtered out if the reads had weak V/J assignments (E-value above 1e-6), no CDR3, stop codons, out-of-frame junctions, or ambiguous translated residues. V3J clonotypes were defined as sequences sharing an identical inferred V gene, J gene, and CDR3 amino acid sequence. The percentage overlap between two repertoires was calculated by dividing the number of shared unique clonotypes by the size of the smaller repertoire. Richness of each repertoire was evaluated using RTK rarefaction, the Chao1 estimator, and Recon v2.1 estimates of unobserved clonotypes. Generation probabilities for all TCRbeta clonotypes obtained by the gDNA method from four donors were computed using OLGA. Sourced from immuneACCESS, this table was stored by TCRdb with only in-frame sequences that have V and J called. A share of the clones is absent; for the studies checked, an unresolved V gene accounts for under half, and the remainder has no known explanation. That table supplies the V and J calls and clone size; D and trimming were determined from the DNA. The sample contains some 2,100,000 clones, approximately 95% of them found a single time. The top ten clonotypes cover approximately 0.13% of the sample.

The CDR3 runs 12 residues from the cysteine to the phenylalanine. The only DNA kept is the CDR3, 36 bases in frame from the first base. The germline V gene specifies MNHEY as CDR1 and SVGAGI as CDR2. The V and J ends are trimmed by 0 bases and 6 bases, leaving 6 bases between them. Healthy HIV-negative adults with no recently reported acute infections or vaccinations were included as donors. All donors were Caucasian adults living in Nashville, Tennessee, USA. CD4+ T cells were enriched through magnetic negative selection, after which naive cells were positively selected on CD45RA and the remaining negative fraction served as the memory subset. After blood collection by leukapheresis, PBMCs were isolated using Ficoll-Histopaque density gradient centrifugation and then cryopreserved in the vapor phase of liquid nitrogen. Analytical flow cytometry was used to check the purity and quantity of every magnetically sorted T cell population. Each sorted fraction had its genomic DNA isolated and then quantified by UV absorbance on a Nanodrop 2000c.

The TCR was taken from a man younger than 30 in good health. The sequence joins TRBV6-5 to TRBJ2-7; perhaps TRBD1 is the D gene, with 6 bases matching. The sample was naive CD4+ T cells sorted from blood. What the cell subset or site label conveys for this sample: CD45RA+ positively selected. The nucleotides are TGTGCCAGCAGTTACTCCAGGGGCGAGCAGTACTTC. Its translation reads: CASSYSRGEQYF.